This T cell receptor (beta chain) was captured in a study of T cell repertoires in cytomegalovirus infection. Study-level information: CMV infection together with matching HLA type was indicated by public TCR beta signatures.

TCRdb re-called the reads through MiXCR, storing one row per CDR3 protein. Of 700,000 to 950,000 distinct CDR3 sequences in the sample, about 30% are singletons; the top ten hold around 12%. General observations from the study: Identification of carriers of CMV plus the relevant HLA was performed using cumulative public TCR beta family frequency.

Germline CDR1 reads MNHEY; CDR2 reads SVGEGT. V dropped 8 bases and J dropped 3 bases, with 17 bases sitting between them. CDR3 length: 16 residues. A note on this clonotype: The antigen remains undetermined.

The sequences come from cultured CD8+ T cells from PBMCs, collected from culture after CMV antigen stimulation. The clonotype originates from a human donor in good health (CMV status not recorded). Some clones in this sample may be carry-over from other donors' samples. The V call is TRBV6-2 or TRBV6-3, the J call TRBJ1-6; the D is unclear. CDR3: CASDERSSRYNSPLHF. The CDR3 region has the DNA TGTGCCAGCGACGAAAGAAGTTCGCGCTATAATTCACCCCTCCACTTT.